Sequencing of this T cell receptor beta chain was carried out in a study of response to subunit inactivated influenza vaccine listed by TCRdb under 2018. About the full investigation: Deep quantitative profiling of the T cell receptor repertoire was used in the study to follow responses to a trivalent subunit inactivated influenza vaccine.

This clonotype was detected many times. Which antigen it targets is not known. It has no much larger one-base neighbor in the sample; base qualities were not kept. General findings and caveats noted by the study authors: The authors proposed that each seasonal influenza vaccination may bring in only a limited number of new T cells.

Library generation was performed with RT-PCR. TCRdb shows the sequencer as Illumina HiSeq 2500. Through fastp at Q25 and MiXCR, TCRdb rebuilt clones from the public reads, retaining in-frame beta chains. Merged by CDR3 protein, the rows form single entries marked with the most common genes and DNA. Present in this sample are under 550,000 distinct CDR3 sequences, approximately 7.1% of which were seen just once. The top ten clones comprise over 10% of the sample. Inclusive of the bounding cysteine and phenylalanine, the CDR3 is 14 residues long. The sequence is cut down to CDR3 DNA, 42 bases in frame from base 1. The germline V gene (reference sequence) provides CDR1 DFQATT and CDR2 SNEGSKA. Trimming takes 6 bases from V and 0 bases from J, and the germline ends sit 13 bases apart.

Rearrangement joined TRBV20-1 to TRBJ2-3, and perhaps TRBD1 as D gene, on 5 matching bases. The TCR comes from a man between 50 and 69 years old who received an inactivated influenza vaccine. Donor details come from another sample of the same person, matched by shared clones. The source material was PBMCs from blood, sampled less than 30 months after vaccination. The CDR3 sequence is CSARTGTSTDTQYF. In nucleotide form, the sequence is TGCAGTGCCAGAACAGGAACTAGCACAGATACGCAGTATTTT.